These 17 T cell receptor beta chains came from one sample sequenced in a study of cytomegalovirus exposure and HLA in healthy donors. PCR involved 60 Vbeta and 13 Jbeta primers. Using immunoSEQ multiplex PCR, the repertoire was profiled, and TCRdb retains in-frame clones only, with some absent. The sample includes about 130,000 clones, less than 85% seen only once; the top ten take over 2.5%. Sequencing was done on a sample of PBMCs. The receptor set was obtained from a male donor in good health and CMV-seronegative.

The chain combines TRBV5-6 with TRBJ1-4, with 11 bases identical to TRBD1. Germline CDR1 is SGHDT and CDR2 is YYEEEE. V shed 3 bases and J 2 bases; nucleotides not matched to a gene: 12. CDR3 size: 19 residues. Here the CDR3 DNA reads TGTGCCAGCAGCTCAGATGGGACAGGGGGGAGAGTTACTAATGAAAAACTGTTTTTT. It codes for CASSSDGTGGRVTNEKLFF.

The chain is built from TRBV5-6 and TRBJ1-2, with D unclear. With 0 bases removed from V and 13 bases from J, the gap between germline ends came to 13 bases. Germline CDR1 SGHDT, CDR2 YYEEEE. CDR3 size: 12 residues. CDR3 amino acids: CASSLGGSRVTF. Written as DNA, the CDR3 is TGTGCCAGCAGCTTGGGAGGCAGCCGGGTCACCTTC.

J is TRBJ1-1 and V is TRBV6-5; 7 bases fit TRBD1. Germline CDR1 is MNHEY and CDR2 is SVGAGI. The trim removed 7 bases at V and 0 bases at J, leaving 8 bases unmatched. The CDR3 sequence is 15 residues long. CDR3 nucleotide sequence: TGTGCCAGCACCCGAGTGGGACAGTTGAACACTGAAGCTTTCTTT. Its translation: CASTRVGQLNTEAFF.

The chain recombines TRBV6-5 with TRBJ2-7; D not resolved. This CDR3 contains 14 residues. Trimming shortened V by 5 bases and J by 2 bases, and 13 bases separated the two germline ends. In germline, CDR1 is MNHEY, CDR2 SVGAGI. CDR3 sequence: CASSLQAFPYEQYF. CDR3 nucleotides: TGTGCCAGCAGTCTCCAGGCTTTCCCCTACGAGCAGTACTTC.

V usage is TRBV6-5 and J usage is TRBJ2-2, with D perhaps TRBD2 (6 bases). This CDR3 has 16 amino acids. CDR1 is MNHEY and CDR2 is SVGAGI in the germline V gene. V lost 0 bases and J lost 1, with 9 bases in between. In DNA form, the CDR3 reads TGTGCCAGCAGTTACTCCCGGGACTTGAACACCGGGGAGCTGTTTTTT. Translation gives CASSYSRDLNTGELFF.

The rearrangement links TRBV28 to TRBJ2-1; TRBD2 matches 8 bases. The V gene's germline CDR1 is MDHEN and CDR2 SYDVKM. The CDR3 is 14 amino acids. V lost 4 bases to trimming and J lost 7 bases; unmatched junction nucleotides: 6. The DNA for the CDR3 is TGTGCCAGCAGTTGGCGGGGGGAGTGGAATGAGCAGTTCTTC. Translating it yields CASSWRGEWNEQFF.

As regards this clone: Other DNA sequences of this sample code for an identical CDR3. The rearrangement uses TRBV9 and TRBJ1-4; TRBD1 matches 8 bases. Germline V gene sequence: CDR1 SGDLS, CDR2 YYNGEE. Trimming took 2 bases from V and 1 from J; bases not matched to a gene: 1. CDR3 length: 15 residues. CDR3 sequence: CASSVGQGTNEKLFF. The CDR3 DNA reads as TGTGCCAGCAGCGTCGGACAGGGAACTAATGAAAAACTGTTTTTT.

This clone was found a few times. The chain employs TRBV30 and TRBJ2-7, with 9 bases lining up with TRBD2. V dropped 1 base and J dropped 3; count of bases not matched to a gene: 13. The CDR3 is made up of 17 amino acids. Per the germline V gene, CDR1 is GTSNPN and CDR2 is SVGIG (reference sequence). The CDR3 reads CAWSESVSGRISYEQYF. Written as DNA, the CDR3 is TGTGCCTGGAGTGAATCGGTTAGCGGGAGAATTAGCTACGAGCAGTACTTC.

The chain carries TRBV18 and TRBJ1-4; the D gene is possibly TRBD1 (6 bases). Trimming left V 6 bases short and J 1 base short, with 9 bases between. The CDR3 length is 14 residues. Looked up from germline, CDR1 is KGHSH and CDR2 is LQKENI. The chain's CDR3 is CASSRTVTNEKLFF. The CDR3 DNA sequence: TGTGCCAGCTCTCGGACAGTAACTAATGAAAAACTGTTTTTT.

This chain connects TRBV15 to TRBJ2-7, with 10 nucleotides matching TRBD1. CDR3 size: 15 residues. Germline V gives CDR1 LNHNV, CDR2 YYDKDF (reference sequence). Trimming removed 3 bases from V and 7 bases from J; junction bases left unmatched: 9. The CDR3: CATSRGPGQGSEQYF. Here the CDR3 DNA reads TGTGCCACCAGCAGGGGTCCGGGACAGGGGTCAGAGCAGTACTTC.

The CDR3 nucleotides are TGTGCCAGCAGCCCTGGGACTAGCGGGCTACCCTACAATGAGCAGTTCTTC. Translated: CASSPGTSGLPYNEQFF. The chain employs TRBV7-9 and TRBJ2-1; 12 bases agree with TRBD2. This CDR3 contains 17 residues. V shed 5 bases and J 2 bases; nucleotides not matched to a gene: 7. Germline V gene lookup returns CDR1 SEHNR and CDR2 FQNEAQ (reference sequence). Full variable domain (outside the CDR3, taken from reference TRBV7-9 and TRBJ2-1): DTGVSQNPRHKITKRGQNVTFRCDPISEHNRLYWYRQTLGQGPEFLTYFQNEAQLEKSRLLSDRFSAERPKGSFSTLEIQRTEQGDSAMYLCASSPGTSGLPYNEQFFGPGTRLTVL.

V and J are TRBV6-1 and TRBJ2-6; TRBD1 aligns across 11 bases. Trimming at V came to 2 bases and at J to 2 bases, leaving 8 bases not matched to a gene. CDR3 length equals 19 residues. Germline CDR1 MNHNS, CDR2 SASEGT. This CDR3 reads CASSELDRGRVAGANVLTF. The CDR3 DNA follows: TGTGCCAGCAGTGAACTGGACAGGGGGCGTGTAGCTGGGGCCAACGTCCTGACTTTC.

This chain uses TRBV21-1 with TRBJ1-6; whether TRBD1, the table's D call, matches the DNA was not checked. TRBV21-1 is marked as a pseudogene. The length of the CDR3 is 16 residues. This CDR3 is CASSRHRGRNNSPLHF. CDR3 coding DNA: TGTGCCAGCAGCAGACACAGGGGGCGAAATAATTCACCCCTCCACTTT.

The chain links TRBV6-5 to TRBJ1-6; 7 bases are a match to TRBD1. The CDR3 sequence is 15 residues long. Germline values: CDR1 MNHEY, CDR2 SVGAGI. V lost 7 bases to trimming and J lost 4 bases; unmatched junction nucleotides: 7. The CDR3 coding sequence is TGTGCCAGCAAAAGAACGGGACAGTATAATTCACCCCTCCACTTT. Translation gives CASKRTGQYNSPLHF.

Concerning this clone itself: The junction departs from germline at one end; a sequencing error may be responsible. The V call is TRBV30, the J call TRBJ2-4, with a weak D call TRBD2 (5 bases). CDR1 is GTSNPN, CDR2 SVGIG, per germline (reference sequence). The CDR3 is made up of 14 amino acids. DNA of the CDR3: TGTGCCTGGAGTCCGGACCTAGCCAAAAACAGTCAGTACTTC. Amino acids: CAWSPDLAKNSQYF.

CDR3 in DNA: TGTGCCAGCAGCCGGCTCCGGGACAGGGTCAACATTCAGTACTTC. It codes for CASSRLRDRVNIQYF. The V and J genes are TRBV11-2 and TRBJ2-4; TRBD1 matches at 9 bases. This CDR3 comprises 15 residues. From germline, CDR1 is SGHAT and CDR2 FQNNGV. Unmatched junction bases numbered 9, after V lost 5 bases and J lost 7 bases.

This clone came up a few times. CDR3 amino acids: CASSLFQGAIGQPQHF. The CDR3 DNA sequence: TGTGCCAGCAGTTTATTTCAGGGGGCGATCGGTCAGCCCCAGCATTTT. The chain joins TRBV28 to TRBJ1-5, with 8 bases matching TRBD1. The CDR3 is made up of 16 amino acids. Germline values: CDR1 MDHEN, CDR2 SYDVKM. The J segment lost 6 bases and the V segment lost 1 base, leaving 8 bases of the junction unmatched.